This TCR beta chain comes out of a study of blood T cell repertoires in COVID-19. Turning to the study itself: Specimens from acute and convalescent COVID-19 originated in the United States, Italy and Spain. The cDNA or gDNA used as material had been derived from T cells, B-cell-depleted T cells, or PBMCs.

Trimming removed 0 bases from V and 7 bases from J; junction bases left unmatched: 9. CDR1 is SSHAT and CDR2 is FNYEAQ in the germline V gene (reference sequence). This CDR3 has 17 residues. The assay was immunoSEQ multiplex PCR, and TCRdb's table has in-frame clones only and misses some. The table lists approximately 170,000 clones, around 86% of them singletons, with under 3% in the top ten. One Seattle source followed patients from active infection through their disease course. The gene calls are TRBV7-7 and TRBJ1-5; TRBD1 aligns across 10 bases. This TCR derives from a woman older than 75 with COVID-19, enrolled during active disease. The source material was peripheral blood. The CDR3, as DNA: TGTGCCAGCAGCTTAGCGCGGTCGACAGGGGGCGGGCAGCCCCAGCATTTT. Its protein is CASSLARSTGGGQPQHF.